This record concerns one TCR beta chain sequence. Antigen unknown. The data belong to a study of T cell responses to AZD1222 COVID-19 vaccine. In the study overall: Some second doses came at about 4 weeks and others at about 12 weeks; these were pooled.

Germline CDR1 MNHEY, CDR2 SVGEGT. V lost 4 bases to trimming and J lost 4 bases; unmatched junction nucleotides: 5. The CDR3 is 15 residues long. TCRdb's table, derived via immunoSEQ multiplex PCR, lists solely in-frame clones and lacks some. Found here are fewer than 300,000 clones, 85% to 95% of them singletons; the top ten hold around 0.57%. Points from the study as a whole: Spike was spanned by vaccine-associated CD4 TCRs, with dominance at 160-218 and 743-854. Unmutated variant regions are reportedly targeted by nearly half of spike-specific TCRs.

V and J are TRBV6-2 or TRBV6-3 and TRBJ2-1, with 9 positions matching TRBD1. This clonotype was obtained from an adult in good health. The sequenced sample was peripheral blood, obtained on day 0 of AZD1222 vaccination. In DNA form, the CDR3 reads TGTGCCAGCAGTTTACGACAGGGGGGTTACAATGAGCAGTTCTTC. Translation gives CASSLRQGGYNEQFF.